The present TCR beta chain was sequenced within a study of blood T cell repertoires in COVID-19. Study-wide context: Collection of acute and convalescent COVID-19 samples took place in the United States, Italy and Spain. The cDNA or gDNA used as material had been derived from T cells, B-cell-depleted T cells, or PBMCs.

This clone turned up a few times. A junction boundary mismatches the germline segment, possibly from a read error. Looked up from germline, CDR1 is SGHRS and CDR2 is YFSETQ. This CDR3 is built from 14 residues. In the study's own analysis: Reference gene primer amplification yielded estimated nucleated cell counts. This table comes from immunoSEQ multiplex PCR, and its TCRdb copy is limited to in-frame clones, with some not included. From that table come the V and J calls and clone size; the DNA was used to work out D and trimming. The sample consists of approximately 140,000 clones, approximately 80% of them appearing once.

The chain uses TRBV5-1 and TRBJ1-2, with D unresolved. Sequencing was performed on peripheral blood. This clonotype was sampled from a man in his forties or fifties with active or convalescent COVID-19. Here the CDR3 DNA reads TGCGCCAGCAGGTTGGAAGCGCCTAACTATGGCTACACCTTC. Translation: CASRLEAPNYGYTF. Filled out from reference TRBV5-1 and TRBJ1-2, the complete variable domain reads KAGVTQTPRYLIKTRGQQVTLSCSPISGHRSVSWYQQTPGQGLQFLFEYFSETQRNKGNFPGRFSGRQFSNSRSEMNVSTLELGDSALYLCASRLEAPNYGYTFGSGTRLTVV.